The rows below give T cell receptor beta chains drawn from one sample of a study of naive and memory T cell subsets. TCRdb reprocessed the UMI-ligation and nested PCR reads via MiXCR and lists one record per CDR3 protein. The data show around 130,000 distinct CDR3 sequences, 35% to 40% seen once. The sequenced sample was central memory CD4+ T cells from blood. These receptors came from a human donor in good health. Both conserved end residues are part of each CDR3. D genes are given only for firm matches. Rows give clone size only sometimes, using once, few, many, or a class for an expanded clone.

size | J | V | D | CDR3 | DNA
. | TRBJ2-3 | TRBV28 | . | CASSHPSPGLRDTQYF | TGTGCCAGCAGCCACCCTTCTCCGGGGCTTAGAGATACGCAGTATTTT
. | TRBJ2-1 | TRBV20-1 | TRBD2 | CSAKNSGRAGLKPNEQFF | TGCAGTGCTAAAAATAGCGGGAGGGCCGGCCTCAAGCCCAATGAGCAGTTCTTC
few | TRBJ2-3 | TRBV28 | TRBD2 | CASSDGGSGTDTQYF | TGTGCCAGCAGTGATGGCGGGAGTGGCACAGATACGCAGTATTTT
. | TRBJ1-1 | TRBV20-1 | . | CSAPRTNTEAFF | TGCAGTGCTCCACGCACGAACACTGAAGCTTTCTTT
few | TRBJ2-3 | TRBV4-3 | . | CASSQDRPSTDTQYF | TGCGCCAGCAGCCAAGATAGGCCTAGCACAGATACGCAGTATTTT
few | TRBJ2-2 | TRBV7-7 | . | CASSRGVGDTGELFF | TGTGCTAGCAGCCGAGGGGTAGGGGACACCGGGGAGCTGTTTTTT
few | TRBJ2-1 | TRBV20-1 | . | CSAMRSANNEQFF | TGCAGTGCTATGAGAAGCGCCAACAATGAGCAGTTCTTC
. | TRBJ2-4 | TRBV29-1 | . | CSGLGAGRQYF | TGCAGCGGTCTGGGGGCGGGACGTCAGTACTTC
. | TRBJ2-5 | TRBV13 | TRBD2 | CASRLEVASGRETQYF | TGTGCCAGCAGACTAGAGGTAGCTAGCGGGAGAGAGACCCAGTACTTC
. | TRBJ2-7 | TRBV7-9 | . | CASSPSEQYF | TGTGCCAGCAGCCCTTCCGAGCAGTACTTC
. | TRBJ2-2 | TRBV3-1 | TRBD2 | CASSLGTSRPGELFF | TGTGCCAGCAGCCTCGGGACTAGTCGGCCCGGGGAGCTGTTTTTT
few | TRBJ2-1 | TRBV7-6 | . | CASSVNNEQFF | TGTGCCAGCAGCGTAAACAATGAGCAGTTCTTC
once | TRBJ1-1 | TRBV19 | . | CASSISWTGNTEAFF | TGTGCCAGTAGTATCTCTTGGACGGGGAACACTGAAGCTTTCTTT
. | TRBJ2-7 | TRBV7-9 | . | CASSQVTYEQYF | TGTGCCAGCAGTCAGGTCACGTACGAGCAGTACTTC
. | TRBJ2-1 | TRBV7-6 | TRBD1 | CASSFRDRGPNEQFF | TGTGCCAGCAGCTTCCGGGACAGGGGGCCCAATGAGCAGTTCTTC
. | TRBJ2-1 | TRBV6-2/TRBV6-3 | . | CASSTRGNNEQFF | TGTGCCAGCAGTACCCGAGGCAACAATGAGCAGTTCTTC
few | TRBJ1-1 | TRBV7-9 | . | CASSLRGRRNTEAFF | TGTGCCAGCAGCTTAAGGGGACGTAGGAACACTGAAGCTTTCTTT
many | TRBJ2-1 | TRBV24-1 | TRBD1 | CATSDSGTGANEQFF | TGTGCCACCAGTGATTCCGGGACAGGGGCGAATGAGCAGTTCTTC